Listed below are T cell receptor beta chains from one sample, sequenced in a study of T-cell memory formation after mild COVID-19. Each CDR3 protein is one row after TCRdb ran MiXCR on the 5' RACE reads. This table has 90,000 to 120,000 distinct CDR3 sequences, around 15% appearing once. The sample consisted of PBMCs or a T cell subset sorted from them (not recorded which). All receptors derive from a young man who had mild COVID-19 (a few samples of this study predate the infection). Cell type and time point are not known. CDR3s include the opening cysteine and the closing phenylalanine or tryptophan. Each record gives: clone size, J gene, D gene, V gene, CDR3 protein, CDR3 DNA. The D gene is left open where the match is weak. Size tells how often a clone was seen (once, few, many) or the class of an expanded clone, and some rows leave it out.

>few|TRBJ2-3|-|TRBV3-1
CASSQEILGTDTQYF
TGTGCCAGCAGCCAAGAGATACTGGGCACAGATACGCAGTATTTT
>-|TRBJ1-1|-|TRBV21-1
CASTRRGF
TGTGCCAGCACCCGTAGGGGCTTT
>few|TRBJ2-7|-|TRBV29-1
CSVEGRAGSIWEQYF
TGCAGCGTTGAAGGTCGTGCAGGGTCGATTTGGGAGCAGTACTTC
>many|TRBJ1-2|-|TRBV7-9
CASSLDALRNYGYTF
TGTGCCAGCAGCTTAGATGCCCTACGGAACTATGGCTACACCTTC
>-|TRBJ2-3|TRBD1|TRBV4-1
CASSPQDRDSDTQYF
TGCGCCAGCAGCCCCCAGGACAGGGACTCAGATACGCAGTATTTT
>few|TRBJ2-5|TRBD2|TRBV12-3/TRBV12-4
CASSFLAGTKQETQYF
TGTGCCAGCAGTTTTCTAGCGGGGACCAAACAAGAGACCCAGTACTTC
>-|TRBJ2-3|-|TRBV10-3
CAIRERTATTDTQYF
TGTGCCATCAGAGAGAGGACAGCGACCACAGATACGCAGTATTTT
>-|TRBJ1-4|-|TRBV12-3/TRBV12-4
CASSWARVGEKLFF
TGTGCCAGCAGTTGGGCCCGGGTAGGGGAAAAACTGTTTTTT
>many|TRBJ2-5|TRBD1|TRBV4-2
CASSPTPGTDQETQYF
TGTGCCAGCAGCCCCACGCCCGGGACAGACCAAGAGACCCAGTACTTC
>-|TRBJ2-3|TRBD2|TRBV5-1
CASSFLAGGTDTQYF
TGCGCCAGCAGCTTTCTAGCGGGGGGCACAGATACGCAGTATTTT
>-|TRBJ2-3|-|TRBV7-6
CASSLVRDTDTQYF
TGTGCCAGCAGCTTAGTCAGAGACACAGATACGCAGTATTTT
>few|TRBJ2-7|TRBD1|TRBV6-5
CASSYTGTAYEQYF
TGTGCCAGCAGTTACACCGGGACAGCCTACGAGCAGTACTTC
>many|TRBJ1-2|-|TRBV20-1
CSASEAGILYGYTF
TGCAGTGCTAGTGAAGCAGGGATCCTCTATGGCTACACCTTC
>few|TRBJ2-7|-|TRBV20-1
CSARPSLTGDYEQYF
TGCAGTGCTAGACCCTCTCTGACAGGCGATTACGAGCAGTACTTC
>many|TRBJ2-5|TRBD2|TRBV7-9
CASSPTGGAKETQYF
TGTGCCAGCAGCCCAACGGGGGGGGCTAAAGAGACCCAGTACTTC
>many|TRBJ2-7|TRBD1|TRBV19
CASRQGDNEQYF
TGTGCCAGTCGACAGGGGGACAACGAGCAGTACTTC
>many|TRBJ1-4|-|TRBV4-1
CASWGKERRGGPADEKLFF
TGCGCCAGCTGGGGAAAGGAAAGAAGAGGTGGGCCAGCTGATGAAAAACTGTTTTTT
>-|TRBJ1-4|TRBD1|TRBV4-3
CASSQDRGTGLWGEKLFF
TGCGCCAGCAGCCAAGATCGAGGGACAGGGTTGTGGGGTGAAAAACTGTTTTTT
>-|TRBJ2-1|TRBD1|TRBV5-1
CASSVGQGGNNEQFF
TGCGCCAGCAGCGTGGGACAGGGAGGAAACAATGAGCAGTTCTTC
>few|TRBJ2-5|-|TRBV7-2
CASSNRPGGGETQYF
TGTGCCAGCAGCAACCGACCGGGGGGCGGAGAGACCCAGTACTTC
>-|TRBJ2-2|-|TRBV4-1
CASSQGASGELFF
TGCGCCAGCAGCCAGGGGGCGTCCGGGGAGCTGTTTTTT
>-|TRBJ1-2|TRBD1|TRBV10-1
CASSESVQGDNYGYTF
TGCGCCAGCAGTGAGTCGGTACAGGGGGATAACTATGGCTACACCTTC
>few|TRBJ1-1|-|TRBV12-3/TRBV12-4
CASSPPLGSEAFF
TGTGCCAGCAGTCCCCCCCTAGGCAGTGAAGCTTTCTTT
>-|TRBJ2-1|-|TRBV7-8
CASSPQGSSYNEQFF
TGTGCCAGCAGCCCACAGGGATCCTCCTACAATGAGCAGTTCTTC
>-|TRBJ1-4|-|TRBV4-1
CASSQEVGRPGKLFF
TGCGCCAGCAGCCAAGAAGTTGGACGCCCTGGAAAACTGTTTTTT
>few|TRBJ2-3|-|TRBV29-1
CSFVPETADTQYF
TGCAGCTTCGTTCCCGAGACCGCAGATACGCAGTATTTT
>few|TRBJ2-5|-|TRBV6-5
CASQTAEYQETQYF
TGTGCCAGCCAAACAGCGGAGTACCAAGAGACCCAGTACTTC
>-|TRBJ2-3|-|TRBV14
CASSQEIIVTDTQYF
TGTGCCAGCAGCCAAGAGATCATCGTCACAGATACGCAGTATTTT
>few|TRBJ2-5|-|TRBV20-1
CSASVAGASEETQYF
TGCAGTGCTAGCGTGGCGGGGGCCAGCGAAGAGACCCAGTACTTC
>few|TRBJ1-1|-|TRBV29-1
CSVPPGTEAFF
TGCAGCGTTCCGCCCGGCACTGAAGCTTTCTTT
>many|TRBJ2-1|-|TRBV10-1
CASSERGEYNEQFF
TGCGCCAGCAGTGAGAGGGGGGAATACAATGAGCAGTTCTTC
>few|TRBJ1-2|-|TRBV6-5
CASSPQGNYGYTF
TGTGCCAGCAGCCCACAGGGAAACTATGGCTACACCTTC
>few|TRBJ1-3|-|TRBV11-2
CASSQDGSSGNTIYF
TGTGCCAGCAGCCAAGACGGCAGCTCTGGAAACACCATATATTTT
>-|TRBJ2-2|-|TRBV7-2
CASSLFLLAGELFF
TGTGCCAGCAGCCTCTTCCTCCTAGCCGGGGAGCTGTTTTTT
>few|TRBJ2-1|TRBD1|TRBV25-1
CASSEFGTGVNEQFF
TGTGCCAGCAGTGAATTTGGGACAGGGGTGAATGAGCAGTTCTTC
>-|TRBJ1-5|-|TRBV6-5
CASSYRSYQPQHF
TGTGCCAGCAGTTACAGGTCTTATCAGCCCCAGCATTTT
>few|TRBJ2-3|-|TRBV12-3/TRBV12-4
CASSLEANTQYF
TGTGCCAGCAGTTTGGAGGCAAATACGCAGTATTTT